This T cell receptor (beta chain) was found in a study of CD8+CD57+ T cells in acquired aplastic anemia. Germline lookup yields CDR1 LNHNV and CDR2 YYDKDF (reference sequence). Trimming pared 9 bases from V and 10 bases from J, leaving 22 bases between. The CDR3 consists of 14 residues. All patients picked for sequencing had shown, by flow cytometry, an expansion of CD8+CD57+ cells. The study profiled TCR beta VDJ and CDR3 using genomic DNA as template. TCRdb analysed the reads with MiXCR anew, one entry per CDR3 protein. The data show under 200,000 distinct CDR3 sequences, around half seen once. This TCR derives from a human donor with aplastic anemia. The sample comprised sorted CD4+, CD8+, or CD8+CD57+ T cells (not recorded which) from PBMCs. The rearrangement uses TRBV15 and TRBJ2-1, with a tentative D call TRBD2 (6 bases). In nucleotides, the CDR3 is TGTGCCACTACCCGGGCGGTTAGCGGCTACGAGCAGTTCTTC. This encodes CATTRAVSGYEQFF.